Listed below are T cell receptor beta chains from one sample, sequenced in a study of cytomegalovirus exposure and HLA in healthy donors. Profiled with immunoSEQ multiplex PCR; TCRdb holds only in-frame clones, not every one. This sample has some 180,000 clones, with 75% to 90% found just once. The material sequenced was PBMCs. These receptors came from a girl aged 5-17 years in good health and CMV-seropositive. Each CDR3 is given with its conserved first and last residue. The order of the fields is clone size, V gene, D gene, J gene, CDR3 protein, CDR3 DNA. A D gene is named only where the DNA matches it firmly. Clone size, where shown, is once, few, many, or a class for clones that have expanded.

few	TRBV19	.	TRBJ1-1	CASSMGLNTEAFF	TGTGCCAGTAGTATGGGGCTGAACACTGAAGCTTTCTTT
once	TRBV7-3	.	TRBJ2-1	CASSLTRSSYNEQFF	TGTGCCAGCAGCTTAACACGGAGCTCCTACAATGAGCAGTTCTTC
.	TRBV25-1	.	TRBJ2-1	CASSEYGRSGPNEQFF	TGTGCCAGCAGTGAATATGGGCGGAGCGGGCCCAATGAGCAGTTCTTC
few	TRBV18	.	TRBJ1-1	CASSRGENTEAFF	TGTGCCAGCTCACGGGGGGAGAACACTGAAGCTTTCTTT
.	TRBV6-5	TRBD1	TRBJ2-1	CASSRRDSSYNEQFF	TGTGCCAGCAGCCGCCGGGACAGCTCCTACAATGAGCAGTTCTTC
.	TRBV7-9	TRBD1	TRBJ2-3	CASSSNNRDRASTDTQYF	TGTGCCAGCAGCTCGAATAACCGGGACAGGGCGAGTACAGATACGCAGTATTTT
.	TRBV7-9	TRBD1	TRBJ2-7	CASSPFDRGRSEQYF	TGTGCCAGCAGCCCTTTTGACAGGGGGCGTAGCGAGCAGTACTTC
.	TRBV4-1	TRBD1	TRBJ1-1	CASGEDRDTEAFF	TGCGCCAGCGGGGAGGACAGGGACACTGAAGCTTTCTTT
.	TRBV27	.	TRBJ2-7	CASSSLAPHMEQYF	TGTGCCAGCAGTTCCCTGGCCCCCCACATGGAGCAGTACTTC
.	TRBV18	TRBD2	TRBJ2-5	CASSPSGIKETQYF	TGTGCCAGCTCACCAAGCGGGATCAAAGAGACCCAGTACTTC
.	TRBV5-8	.	TRBJ2-2	CASSWARGSGGELFF	TGTGCCAGCAGCTGGGCGAGGGGGTCCGGCGGGGAGCTGTTTTTT
once	TRBV9	TRBD2	TRBJ2-2	CASSVGGLAAGELFF	TGTGCCAGCAGCGTAGGGGGACTAGCGGCGGGGGAGCTGTTTTTT
.	TRBV18	.	TRBJ1-4	CASSPPSEQNEKLFF	TGTGCCAGCTCACCACCGAGCGAACAAAATGAAAAACTGTTTTTT
.	TRBV25-1	TRBD1	TRBJ2-6	CASTGQVSGANVLTF	TGTGCCAGCACCGGACAGGTCTCTGGGGCCAACGTCCTGACTTTC
.	TRBV14	TRBD1	TRBJ2-7	CASSRSITGTGGPRSYEQYF	TGTGCCAGCAGCCGCTCCATTACCGGGACAGGGGGCCCCAGATCTTACGAGCAGTACTTC
.	TRBV11-2	.	TRBJ1-2	CASSRGNYGYTF	TGTGCCAGCAGCAGAGGGAACTATGGCTACACCTTC
.	TRBV11-1	TRBD1	TRBJ1-1	CASSLRIGTGENTEAFF	TGTGCCAGCAGCCTACGGATTGGGACAGGGGAGAACACTGAAGCTTTCTTT
.	TRBV6-5	.	TRBJ1-1	CASGRGVPFF	TGTGCCAGTGGGCGGGGGGTACCTTTCTTT
.	TRBV5-4	TRBD2	TRBJ2-7	CASSSKKTSGTYEQYF	TGTGCCAGCAGCTCGAAGAAGACTAGCGGGACTTACGAGCAGTACTTC
once	TRBV11-3	.	TRBJ1-1	CASSSRQGTPAEAFF	TGTGCCAGCAGTTCACGACAAGGAACCCCCGCTGAAGCTTTCTTT
once	TRBV13	TRBD2	TRBJ2-7	CASSVAGGPYEQYF	TGTGCCAGCAGCGTAGCGGGGGGTCCCTACGAGCAGTACTTC
once	TRBV27	.	TRBJ1-2	CASSLYAEHYGYTF	TGTGCCAGCAGTTTATATGCCGAGCACTATGGCTACACCTTC
.	TRBV29-1	.	TRBJ2-7	CSVELSGAAYEQYF	TGCAGCGTTGAATTGTCGGGAGCAGCCTACGAGCAGTACTTC
.	TRBV18	.	TRBJ1-4	CASSPPGQHLYRNEKLFF	TGTGCCAGCTCACCCCCGGGTCAGCACTTGTACCGAAATGAAAAACTGTTTTTT
.	TRBV6-6	TRBD1	TRBJ2-7	CASRYDRGPSYEQYF	TGTGCCAGCAGGTACGACAGGGGGCCCTCCTACGAGCAGTACTTC
.	TRBV6-5	.	TRBJ1-4	CASSYSRPTNEKLFF	TGTGCCAGCAGTTACTCGCGCCCAACTAATGAAAAACTGTTTTTT
.	TRBV5-5	.	TRBJ2-3	CASSPDRLGRDTQYF	TGTGCCAGCAGCCCAGATCGACTAGGTCGAGATACGCAGTATTTT
.	TRBV7-9	.	TRBJ1-4	CASRGDKLGEKLFF	TGTGCCAGCAGGGGGGACAAACTAGGTGAAAAACTGTTTTTT
.	TRBV28	.	TRBJ1-1	CASISPRGHRNTEAFF	TGTGCCAGCATTTCTCCTCGTGGACACCGGAACACTGAAGCTTTCTTT
.	TRBV6-5	.	TRBJ2-1	CASSYQGQSDEQFF	TGTGCCAGCAGTTACCAGGGGCAGAGCGATGAGCAGTTCTTC
.	TRBV7-9	TRBD2	TRBJ2-2	CAVTSGAQGELFF	TGTGCCGTTACTAGCGGGGCACAAGGGGAGCTGTTTTTT
.	TRBV5-1	.	TRBJ2-5	CASSSPGSLRETQYF	TGCGCCAGCAGCAGCCCGGGAAGTCTGCGAGAGACCCAGTACTTC
.	TRBV6-5	.	TRBJ2-7	CASSYSLLGVEQYF	TGTGCCAGCAGTTACTCTCTGCTAGGTGTCGAGCAGTACTTC
.	TRBV2	.	TRBJ1-4	CASSERQHNEKLFF	TGTGCCAGCAGTGAACGACAGCATAATGAAAAACTGTTTTTT